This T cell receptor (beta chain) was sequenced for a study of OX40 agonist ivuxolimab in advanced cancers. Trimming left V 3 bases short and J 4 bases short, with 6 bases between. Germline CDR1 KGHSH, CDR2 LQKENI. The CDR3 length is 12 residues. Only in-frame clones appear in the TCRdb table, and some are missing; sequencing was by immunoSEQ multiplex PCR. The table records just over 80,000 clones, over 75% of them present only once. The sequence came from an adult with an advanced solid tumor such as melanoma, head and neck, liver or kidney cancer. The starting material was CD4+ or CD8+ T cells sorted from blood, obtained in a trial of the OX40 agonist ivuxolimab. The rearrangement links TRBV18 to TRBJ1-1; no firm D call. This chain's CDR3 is CASSPLGTEAFF. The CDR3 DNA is TGTGCCAGCTCACCGTTGGGCACTGAAGCTTTCTTT. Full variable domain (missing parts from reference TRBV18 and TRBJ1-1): NAGVMQNPRHLVRRRGQEARLRCSPMKGHSHVYWYRQLPEEGLKFMVYLQKENIIDESGMPKERFSAEFPKEGPSILRIQQVVRGDSAAYFCASSPLGTEAFFGQGTRLTVV.